This entry describes one T cell receptor beta chain. The sample belongs to a study of blood T cell repertoires in COVID-19. Some clones are missing from TCRdb's copy, which holds only in-frame ones; the method was immunoSEQ multiplex PCR. The repertoire holds a few hundred thousand clones, with over 80% as singletons. Germline CDR1 and CDR2: SGDLS and YYNGEE. The junction had 11 bases not matched to a gene; V was cut back by 1 base and J by 4 bases. The CDR3 is 16 residues long. The receptor was derived from a human donor in a cohort exposed to, infected with or recovered from COVID-19 (not recorded which). The donor label of this sample is uncertain. Source material: PBMCs or T cells enriched from blood (not recorded which). The rearrangement links TRBV9 to TRBJ2-7; 7 bases are a match to TRBD2. The CDR3 spells CASSVSPSGETYEQYF. As DNA, the CDR3 is TGTGCCAGCAGCGTATCGCCAAGCGGGGAAACTTACGAGCAGTACTTC.